A selection of T cell receptor beta chains follows, all from one sample in a study of T cells in Graves' hyperthyroidism and ophthalmopathy. TCRdb redid the calling of the multiplex PCR reads with MiXCR, one entry per CDR3 protein. The sample shows 700,000 to 850,000 distinct CDR3 sequences, around 40% of them seen only once. Sequencing input: blood. The receptors were sampled from a woman in her 40s with Graves' hyperthyroidism. Both conserved end residues are part of each CDR3. A D gene is named only where the DNA matches it firmly. Size is stated for part of the rows, as once, few or many counts, or as a class when the clone is expanded.

TRBV20-1	NA	TRBJ2-5	NA	CSAPRGGNSEQYF	TGCAGTGCCCCCCGAGGGGGGAATAGTGAGCAGTACTTC
TRBV13	few	TRBJ1-2	TRBD1	CASSQGTADVGYGYTF	TGTGCCAGCAGCCAAGGGACAGCCGACGTGGGCTATGGCTACACCTTC
TRBV14	few	TRBJ2-5	TRBD1	CASSRDRDRKTQYF	TGTGCCAGCAGTCGGGACAGGGATAGAAAGACCCAGTACTTC
TRBV19	NA	TRBJ2-6	NA	CASGAHALGANVLTF	TGTGCCAGTGGGGCTCATGCTCTGGGGGCCAACGTCCTGACTTTC
TRBV7-1	once	TRBJ2-7	TRBD2	CASSSPPSGRAPHEQYF	TGTGCCAGCAGTTCCCCCCCTAGCGGGAGGGCCCCCCACGAGCAGTACTTC
TRBV10-3	NA	TRBJ1-3	TRBD1	CSIKDRTSGTTIYF	TGTTCCATCAAGGACAGGACCTCTGGAACCACCATATATTTT
TRBV9	few	TRBJ2-5	TRBD2	CASSRRSGSNGETQYF	TGTGCCAGCAGCCGCCGTAGCGGGTCGAACGGGGAGACCCAGTACTTC
TRBV5-1	few	TRBJ2-5	TRBD1	CASSWTGAQETQYF	TGCGCCAGCAGCTGGACAGGAGCACAAGAGACCCAGTACTTC
TRBV7-6	NA	TRBJ2-7	TRBD1	CASSQGQGNTYEQYF	TGTGCCAGCAGCCAGGGACAGGGAAATACCTACGAGCAGTACTTC
TRBV4-3	many	TRBJ1-2	NA	CASSQGQGIPGGYTF	TGCGCCAGCAGCCAAGGCCAGGGGATCCCTGGTGGCTACACCTTC